This entry features one TCR beta chain sequence. In the original processing: Reference gene primer amplification gave estimated nucleated cell counts. Measured with immunoSEQ multiplex PCR; TCRdb has only the in-frame clones, and not every one. Clone size and V and J calls were adopted from that table, with D and trimming inferred from the DNA. The repertoire holds 15,000 to 20,000 clones, with about 92% as singletons. V dropped 3 bases and J dropped 0 bases, with 12 bases sitting between them. The CDR3 consists of 16 residues. From germline, CDR1 is SEHNR and CDR2 FQNEAQ (reference sequence). The data derive from a study of blood T cell repertoires in COVID-19. Whole-study context: Samples came from the United States, Italy and Spain, spanning acute and convalescent COVID-19. T cells, B-cell-depleted T cells, or PBMCs supplied cDNA or gDNA.

This chain uses TRBV7-9 with TRBJ2-1, with a tentative D call TRBD2 (6 bases). The clonotype comes from a human donor in a cohort sampled during active COVID-19. Sequencing was carried out using peripheral blood. The CDR3 coding sequence is TGTGCCAGCAGCTTCCGCGGGGATTACTCCTACAATGAGCAGTTCTTC. Protein: CASSFRGDYSYNEQFF.